Included here is one TCR beta chain sequence, with context. The data originate from a study of blood T cell repertoires in COVID-19. CDR1 and CDR2 (germline): GTSNPN, SVGIG (reference sequence). The CDR3 sequence is 12 residues long. The V end lost 2 bases, the J end lost 4 bases, and 9 bases lay between the germline ends. Repertoires were generated with immunoSEQ multiplex PCR, while TCRdb's copy carries only in-frame clones and drops some. The sample has 210,000 or so clones, around 88% seen once. The sample was peripheral blood. The receptor was derived from a man aged 18 to 30 with active or convalescent COVID-19. The rearrangement links TRBV30 to TRBJ2-7; D is possibly TRBD1 (6 bases). The CDR3 region has the DNA TGTGCCTGGAGTACAGGGTGGTACGAGCAGTACTTC. Translation: CAWSTGWYEQYF.